This T cell receptor beta chain was captured in a study of human T cells and chemical hapten exposure. Points from the study as a whole: Controls had significantly fewer large CDR3 similarity clusters than were formed by expanded TCRs.

This clonotype was picked up a small number of times. What it recognizes is unknown. With 4 bases clipped from V and 6 bases from J, the junction kept 5 bases outside the gene matches. Germline V gene lookup returns CDR1 MNHEY and CDR2 SMNVEV (reference sequence). The CDR3 is made up of 13 amino acids. Unique molecular identifiers were affixed to discrete cDNA molecules within the library. Authors' data handling: Sample-level TCR yields exhibited a median of around 100,000, with a range of 23,224 to 690,600. MiXCR, applied by TCRdb to the RACE reads, yields one record per CDR3 protein. None of the V and J calls come from the authors' own analysis; TCRdb made them. The sample includes 150,000 to 200,000 distinct CDR3 sequences, 25% to 30% of them seen just once. Stated time point: pre-sensitization, week 0. Treatment here: therapeutic diphenylcyclopropenone sensitization with weekly scalp DPC.

The specimen was whole blood, collected in connection with sensitization to the hapten diphenylcyclopropenone (DPC). J is TRBJ2-7 and V is TRBV27, with 8 bases aligning to TRBD1. The TCR was taken from a woman aged 25 to 39 with alopecia areata. Some clones in this sample may be carry-over from other donors' samples. Written as DNA, the CDR3 is TGTGCCAGCAGTTCGTGGACAGGGACCGAGCAGTACTTC. Translating it yields CASSSWTGTEQYF.